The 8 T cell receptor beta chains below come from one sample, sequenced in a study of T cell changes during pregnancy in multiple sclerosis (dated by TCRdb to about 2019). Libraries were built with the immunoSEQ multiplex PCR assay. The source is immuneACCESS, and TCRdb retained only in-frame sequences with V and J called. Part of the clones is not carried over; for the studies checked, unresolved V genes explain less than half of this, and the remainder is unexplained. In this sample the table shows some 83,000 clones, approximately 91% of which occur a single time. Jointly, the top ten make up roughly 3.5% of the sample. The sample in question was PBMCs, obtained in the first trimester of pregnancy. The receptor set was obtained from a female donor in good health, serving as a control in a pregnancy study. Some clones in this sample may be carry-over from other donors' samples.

This CDR3 is CASREYRSPYNEQFF. Here the CDR3 DNA reads TGTGCCAGCAGGGAGTACAGGAGTCCATACAATGAGCAGTTCTTC. The chain employs TRBV27 and TRBJ2-1, with a tentative D call TRBD1 (5 bases). Trimming pared 6 bases from V and 4 bases from J, leaving 16 bases between. This CDR3 is 15 amino acids long. Per the germline V gene, CDR1 is MNHEY and CDR2 is SMNVEV (reference sequence).

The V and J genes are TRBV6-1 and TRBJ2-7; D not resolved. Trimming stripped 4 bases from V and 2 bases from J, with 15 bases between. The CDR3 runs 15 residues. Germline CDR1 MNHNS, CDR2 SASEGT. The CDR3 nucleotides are TGTGCCAGCAGTGGCGGTAGGAGCTACACCTACGAGCAGTACTTC. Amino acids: CASSGGRSYTYEQYF.

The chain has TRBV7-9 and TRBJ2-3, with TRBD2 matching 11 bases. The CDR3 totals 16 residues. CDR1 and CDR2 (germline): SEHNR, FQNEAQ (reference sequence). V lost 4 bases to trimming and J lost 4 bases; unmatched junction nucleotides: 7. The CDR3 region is CASSSTSGRGADTQYF. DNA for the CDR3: TGTGCCAGCAGCTCCACTAGCGGGAGAGGGGCAGATACGCAGTATTTT.

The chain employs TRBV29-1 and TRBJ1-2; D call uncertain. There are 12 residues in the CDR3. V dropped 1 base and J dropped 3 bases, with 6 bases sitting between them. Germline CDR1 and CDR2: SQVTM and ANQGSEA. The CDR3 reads CSVEAPDYGYTF. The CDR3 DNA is TGCAGCGTTGAAGCCCCGGACTATGGCTACACCTTC.

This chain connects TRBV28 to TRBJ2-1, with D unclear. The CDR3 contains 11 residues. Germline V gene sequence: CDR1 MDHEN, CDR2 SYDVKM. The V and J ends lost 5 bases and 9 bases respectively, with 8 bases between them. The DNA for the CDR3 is TGTGCCAGCAGTCCCCGGTTTGAGCAGTTCTTC. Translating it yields CASSPRFEQFF.

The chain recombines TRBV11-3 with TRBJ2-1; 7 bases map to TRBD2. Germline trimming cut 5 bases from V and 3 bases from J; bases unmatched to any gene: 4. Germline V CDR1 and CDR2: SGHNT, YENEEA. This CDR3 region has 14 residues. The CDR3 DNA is TGTGCCAGCAGCCGGCGGGGGAACTACAATGAGCAGTTCTTC. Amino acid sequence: CASSRRGNYNEQFF.

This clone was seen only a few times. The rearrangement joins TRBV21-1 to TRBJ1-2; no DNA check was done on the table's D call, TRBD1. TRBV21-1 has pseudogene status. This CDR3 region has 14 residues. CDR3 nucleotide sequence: TGTGCCAGCAGCCCCCGGGACAGGGGGCTGGGCTACACCTTC. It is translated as CASSPRDRGLGYTF.

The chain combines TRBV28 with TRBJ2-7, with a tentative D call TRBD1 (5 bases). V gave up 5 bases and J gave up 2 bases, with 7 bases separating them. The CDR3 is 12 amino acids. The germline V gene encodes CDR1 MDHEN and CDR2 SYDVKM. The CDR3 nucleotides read TGTGCCAGCAGTGCGGACACCTACGAGCAGTACTTC. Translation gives CASSADTYEQYF.